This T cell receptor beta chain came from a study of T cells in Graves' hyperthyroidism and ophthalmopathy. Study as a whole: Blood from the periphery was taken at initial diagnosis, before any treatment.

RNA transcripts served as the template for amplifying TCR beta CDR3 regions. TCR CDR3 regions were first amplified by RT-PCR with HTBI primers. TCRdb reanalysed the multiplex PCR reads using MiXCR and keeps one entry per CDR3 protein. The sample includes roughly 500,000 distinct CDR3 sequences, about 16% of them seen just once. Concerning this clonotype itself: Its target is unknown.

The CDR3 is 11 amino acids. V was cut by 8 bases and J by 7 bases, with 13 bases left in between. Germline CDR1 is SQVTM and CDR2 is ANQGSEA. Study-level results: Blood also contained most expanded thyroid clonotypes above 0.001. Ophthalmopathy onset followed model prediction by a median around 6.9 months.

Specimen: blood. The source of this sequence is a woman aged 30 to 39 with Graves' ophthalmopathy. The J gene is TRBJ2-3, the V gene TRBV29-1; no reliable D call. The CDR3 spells CSPLLFNTQYF. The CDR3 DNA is TGCAGCCCTCTACTATTTAATACGCAGTATTTT.